The next 21 T cell receptor beta chains were all read from a single sample in a study of blood T cell repertoires in COVID-19. The protocol was immunoSEQ multiplex PCR, while the TCRdb copy is restricted to in-frame clones and leaves out a portion. The sample lists approximately 120,000 clones, 85% occurring once. The sequencing sample was made of peripheral blood. The source is an elderly woman with COVID-19, enrolled during active disease.

The rearrangement joins TRBV4-2 to TRBJ2-7; unclear D gene. Trimming stripped 1 base from V and 7 bases from J, with 17 bases between. This CDR3 has 15 residues. Germline CDR1 and CDR2: LGHNA and YNFKEQ. The CDR3 sequence is CASSQVLSPQVEQYF. DNA of the CDR3: TGTGCCAGCAGCCAAGTCCTGTCCCCCCAGGTGGAGCAGTACTTC.

V is TRBV5-1 and J is TRBJ1-1; D ambiguous. The CDR3 loop spans 11 amino acids. CDR1 is SGHRS and CDR2 is YFSETQ in the germline V gene. Deletions cut 6 bases from V and 5 bases from J, with 8 bases between. This chain's CDR3 is CASTEGTEAFF. The DNA for the CDR3 is TGCGCCAGCACCGAGGGTACTGAAGCTTTCTTT.

This clone was found a few times. The J gene is TRBJ2-2, the V gene TRBV5-1, with 12 bases aligning to TRBD2. Germline values: CDR1 SGHRS, CDR2 YFSETQ. After removal of 5 bases from V and 7 bases from J, the junction contained 0 bases not matched to a gene. This CDR3 contains 13 residues. The CDR3 region is CASRTSGGGELFF. The CDR3 DNA reads as TGCGCCAGCAGGACTAGCGGGGGCGGGGAGCTGTTTTTT.

The chain links TRBV14 to TRBJ2-1; 7 bases agree with TRBD1. The CDR3 runs to 16 residues. Trimming at V came to 2 bases and at J to 7 bases, leaving 11 bases not matched to a gene. The germline gives CDR1 SGHDN, CDR2 FVKESK. Written as DNA, the CDR3 is TGTGCCAGCAGCCAAAATAGGGCAGGGGGAATGAATGAGCAGTTCTTC. Its translation: CASSQNRAGGMNEQFF.

The V and J genes are TRBV3-1 (or the pseudogene TRBV3-2) and TRBJ1-5, with 10 bases matching TRBD1. The CDR3 totals 16 residues. Germline V gene data show CDR1 as LGHDT and CDR2 as YNNKEL (reference sequence). The V segment lost 4 bases and the J segment 2 bases; nucleotides outside the gene matches: 5. The CDR3 region is CASSPGTGEGNQPQHF. DNA of the CDR3: TGTGCCAGCAGCCCCGGGACAGGGGAGGGCAATCAGCCCCAGCATTTT.

The V gene is TRBV12-3 or TRBV12-4, the J gene TRBJ1-4; no definite D call. The V and J ends lost 2 bases and 8 bases respectively, with 9 bases between them. CDR3 length: 13 amino acids. The CDR3 sequence is CASSLQAGEKLFF. The CDR3 region has the DNA TGTGCCAGCAGTTTACAGGCGGGAGAAAAACTGTTTTTT.

This clone came up a few times. The chain combines TRBV5-1 with TRBJ2-7; D ambiguous. With 4 bases removed from V and 5 bases from J, the gap between germline ends came to 19 bases. The CDR3 is made up of 15 amino acids. Per the germline V gene, CDR1 is SGHRS and CDR2 is YFSETQ. The CDR3 DNA reads as TGCGCCAGCAGCCTAGTCGCTCCTGAGTTCAACGAGCAGTACTTC. Encoded protein: CASSLVAPEFNEQYF. Based on the CDR3 plus reference TRBV5-1 and TRBJ2-7, the full variable domain is KAGVTQTPRYLIKTRGQQVTLSCSPISGHRSVSWYQQTPGQGLQFLFEYFSETQRNKGNFPGRFSGRQFSNSRSEMNVSTLELGDSALYLCASSLVAPEFNEQYFGPGTRLTVT.

The CDR3 loop is CASSLFRVPTEAFF. The CDR3 nucleotides read TGTGCCAGCAGTTTATTCAGGGTACCCACTGAAGCTTTCTTT. The V call is TRBV28, the J call TRBJ1-1, with a tentative D call TRBD1 (5 bases). The CDR3 runs 14 residues. The V gene lost 1 base and the J gene lost 4 bases, with 10 bases spanning the gap. Germline assignment: CDR1 MDHEN and CDR2 SYDVKM. Full variable domain (outside the CDR3, taken from reference TRBV28 and TRBJ1-1): DVKVTQSSRYLVKRTGEKVFLECVQDMDHENMFWYRQDPGLGLRLIYFSYDVKMKEKGDIPEGYSVSREKKERFSLILESASTNQTSMYLCASSLFRVPTEAFFGQGTRLTVV.

To note about this clone: The sample carries other DNA sequences with the same CDR3. The rearrangement uses TRBV19 and TRBJ1-1; TRBD1 is a possible D gene (5 bases). Germline V gene lookup returns CDR1 LNHDA and CDR2 SQIVND (reference sequence). The ends were cut back, 4 bases at V and 0 bases at J, with 6 bases in the middle. The CDR3 has 13 residues. Written as DNA, the CDR3 is TGTGCCAGTAGTACGACAGTGAACACTGAAGCTTTCTTT. Protein: CASSTTVNTEAFF.

Worth noting for this clone: Other DNA sequences within the sample encode an identical CDR3. V usage is TRBV19 and J usage is TRBJ2-3; D is possibly TRBD2 (5 bases). V was pared by 3 bases and J by 0 bases, with 10 bases between. Germline values: CDR1 LNHDA, CDR2 SQIVND (reference sequence). The CDR3 covers 15 residues. The CDR3 protein is CASSILAASTDTQYF. In nucleotides, the CDR3 is TGTGCCAGTAGTATTCTAGCAGCTAGCACAGATACGCAGTATTTT. The full variable domain, with the rest looked up from reference TRBV19 and TRBJ2-3, is DGGITQSPKYLFRKEGQNVTLSCEQNLNHDAMYWYRQDPGQGLRLIYYSQIVNDFQKGDIAEGYSVSREKKESFPLTVTSAQKNPTAFYLCASSILAASTDTQYFGPGTRLTVL.

The rearrangement joins TRBV4-2 to TRBJ2-3; D not resolved. The CDR3 is 12 amino acids. Trimming took off 2 bases at V and 5 bases at J, with 5 bases between the two ends. CDR1 is LGHNA, CDR2 YNFKEQ, per germline. The CDR3 DNA sequence: TGTGCCAGCAGCCAATCCGTAGATACGCAGTATTTT. This sequence encodes CASSQSVDTQYF.

J is TRBJ1-4 and V is TRBV5-1; D uncertain. From germline, CDR1 is SGHRS and CDR2 YFSETQ. This CDR3 spans 15 amino acids. The V and J ends lost 2 bases and 3 bases respectively, with 11 bases between them. The CDR3 spells CASSFGRTANEKLFF. Written as DNA, the CDR3 is TGCGCCAGCAGCTTCGGGAGAACGGCTAATGAAAAACTGTTTTTT.

The genes are TRBV5-1 and TRBJ2-5; D perhaps matches TRBD2 (5 bases). The V gene lost 3 bases and the J gene lost 1 base, with 10 bases spanning the gap. Germline V CDR1 and CDR2: SGHRS, YFSETQ. This CDR3 comprises 14 residues. The CDR3 here is CASSWGALQETQYF. Written as DNA, the CDR3 is TGCGCCAGCAGCTGGGGAGCCCTCCAAGAGACCCAGTACTTC.

The chain is built from TRBV6-2 or TRBV6-3 and TRBJ2-7, with TRBD1 matching 7 bases. J was trimmed by 3 bases and V by 5 bases; bases with no gene match: 10. This CDR3 spans 15 amino acids. Per the germline V gene, CDR1 is MNHEY and CDR2 is SVGEGT. CDR3 in DNA: TGTGCCAGCAGTCCCGGACCGGGACAGCGCTACGAGCAGTACTTC. Translation gives CASSPGPGQRYEQYF.

The chain is built from TRBV19 and TRBJ2-7; tentatively, D is TRBD1 (8 bases). This CDR3 has 14 amino acids. V was pared by 5 bases and J by 6 bases, with 17 bases between. Germline loops: CDR1 LNHDA, CDR2 SQIVND (reference sequence). The CDR3 sequence: CASSVRTGRAEQYF. For the CDR3, the DNA is TGTGCCAGTAGTGTCAGGACAGGGAGGGCCGAGCAGTACTTC.

The chain links TRBV7-2 to TRBJ1-2; D is uncertain. Trimming took 1 base from V and 8 from J, leaving 8 bases between them. CDR3 length: 12 residues. The V gene's germline CDR1 is SGHTA and CDR2 FQGNSA. For the CDR3, the DNA is TGTGCCAGCAGCTTAGATGTGGGCGGCTACACCTTC. Amino acids: CASSLDVGGYTF.

The J gene is TRBJ2-7, the V gene TRBV28; D gene uncertain. The germline V and J ends were trimmed by 1 base and 2 bases, with 3 bases remaining between them. The V gene's germline CDR1 is MDHEN and CDR2 SYDVKM. The CDR3 is made up of 12 amino acids. The CDR3, as DNA: TGTGCCAGCAGTTTATATACCTACGAGCAGTACTTC. It specifies CASSLYTYEQYF.

In this sample, this clone turned up a few times. The chain employs TRBV5-1 and TRBJ1-1, with D unclear. The germline CDR1 and CDR2 sequences are SGHRS and YFSETQ. The ends were cut back, 4 bases at V and 3 bases at J, with 13 bases in the middle. The CDR3 consists of 14 residues. The CDR3 loop is CASSLPGGYTEAFF. The CDR3 nucleotides are TGCGCCAGCAGCCTGCCTGGCGGCTACACTGAAGCTTTCTTT.

This clone was seen once. The chain recombines TRBV5-1 with TRBJ2-7, with TRBD2 matching over 10 bases. Germline CDR1 SGHRS, CDR2 YFSETQ. The ends lost 2 bases at V and 5 bases at J; junction bases unmatched: 7. This CDR3 spans 15 amino acids. CDR3 in amino acids: CASSLGAGGQDEQYF. CDR3 sequence (DNA): TGCGCCAGCAGCTTAGGAGCGGGAGGGCAAGACGAGCAGTACTTC.

The chain employs TRBV4-3 and TRBJ2-3; D perhaps matches TRBD1 (6 bases). Trimming took off 1 base at V and 2 bases at J, with 10 bases between the two ends. In germline, CDR1 is LGHNA, CDR2 YSLEER. The CDR3 consists of 15 residues. The CDR3 sequence is CASSQAGAITDTQYF. Here the CDR3 DNA reads TGCGCCAGCAGCCAAGCAGGGGCTATCACAGATACGCAGTATTTT.

J is TRBJ2-7 and V is TRBV5-8, with 8 positions matching TRBD1. V shed 4 bases, J shed 3 bases, and the junction held 9 bases outside the gene matches. Germline V gives CDR1 SGHTS, CDR2 YDEGEE. This CDR3 contains 15 residues. The DNA of the CDR3 is TGTGCCAGCAGCCCCATCGGACAGGGAGACTACGAGCAGTACTTC. Protein: CASSPIGQGDYEQYF.